This T cell receptor (beta chain) derives from a study of T cells after yellow fever vaccination. Across the whole study: Some fractions had low cell numbers, and these were prepared with SMART-Seq v4 Ultra Low Input. Overall study findings and caveats: Abundant clonotypes from the bulk population could get into FACS-sorted repertoires as contaminants. Re-detected after boosting: most primary clones, 96% of CD4 and over 80% of CD8. Weaker, the secondary response had a peak occurring faster, on day 5 versus 15.

This clonotype has just a few counts. Its antigen remains unidentified. A single record per CDR3 protein comes from TCRdb applying MiXCR to the 5' RACE reads. The sample has around 610,000 distinct CDR3 sequences; around an eighth are singletons. This CDR3 has 13 amino acids. Germline V gene data show CDR1 as MNHEY and CDR2 as SVGEGT. V shed 6 bases and J 8 bases; nucleotides not matched to a gene: 7. The chain links TRBV6-2 or TRBV6-3 to TRBJ2-1; 7 bases match TRBD1. Source: PBMCs, taken on the day of the yellow fever booster vaccination. The receptor was derived from a man aged 25-45 years who received the YFV17D yellow fever vaccine. The CDR3 nucleotides read TGTGCCAGCAGCCGGACAGGCAGGGATGAGCAGTTCTTC. Its translation: CASSRTGRDEQFF.